Presented here are 12 T cell receptor beta chains from one specimen sequenced in a study of low-dose radiotherapy and immunotherapy resistance in tumors. Priming of first-strand cDNA relied on TRAV- and TRBV-specific primers (covering alpha and beta chains). TCR amplification ran approximately 22 PCR cycles using constant-region and V-primer adapter primers. MiXCR was run by TCRdb on the reads, yielding one entry per CDR3 protein. The repertoire holds about 80,000 distinct CDR3 sequences, with around 17% as singletons. The time point is: after trial treatment. Treatment noted: LDRT plus nivolumab, ipilimumab, low-dose cyclophosphamide and aspirin (RACIN trial). Sequencing used PBMCs, obtained after low-dose radiotherapy plus immunotherapy. Receptors originate from a male donor with prostate cancer.

This clonotype was picked up many times. The chain combines TRBV28 with TRBJ1-1; D not certain. This CDR3 is built from 12 residues. V was clipped by 3 bases and J by 6 bases, with 8 bases between them. Germline CDR1 and CDR2: MDHEN and SYDVKM. CDR3 DNA: TGTGCCAGCAGTTTTAGTCACGCTGAAGCTTTCTTT. Amino acid sequence: CASSFSHAEAFF.

This clonotype was picked up many times. The genes are TRBV18 and TRBJ2-7; 9 bases match TRBD1. Germline CDR1 KGHSH, CDR2 LQKENI. The CDR3 spans 15 residues. V lost 6 bases to trimming and J lost 1 base; unmatched junction nucleotides: 7. The CDR3 here is CASSPLGTGSYEQYF. The CDR3, as DNA: TGTGCCAGCTCCCCCCTCGGGACAGGGTCCTACGAGCAGTACTTC.

This clonotype has at least ten counts. CDR3 nucleotide sequence: TGTGCCAGCAACCCGACAGGGATTGGGACCCAGTACTTC. The encoded protein is CASNPTGIGTQYF. The chain links TRBV7-2 to TRBJ2-5, with 7 bases fitting TRBD1. The V gene end was trimmed by 7 bases and the J gene end by 7 bases; junction bases not matched to a gene: 9. The germline CDR1 and CDR2 sequences are SGHTA and FQGNSA. The CDR3 loop spans 13 amino acids.

Notes on this clonotype: A junction end diverges from the germline sequence, so it may reflect a read error. The genes are TRBV13 and TRBJ1-2, with 7 bases fitting TRBD1. Germline assignment: CDR1 PRHDT and CDR2 FYEKMQ (reference sequence). This CDR3 has 11 amino acids. The CDR3 DNA reads TGTGCCAACAGCTCATACAGGGGTCTCACCTTC. Translation gives CANSSYRGLTF.

The gene calls are TRBV3-1 and TRBJ1-5; D gene ambiguous. Trimming stripped 0 bases from V and 4 bases from J, with 4 bases between. The CDR3 totals 13 residues. CDR1 LGHDT and CDR2 YNNKEL come from the germline V gene (reference sequence). The CDR3 sequence is CASSQDRNQPQHF. The CDR3 DNA reads TGTGCCAGCAGCCAAGATAGGAATCAGCCCCAGCATTTT.

J is TRBJ2-5 and V is TRBV11-1; D gene ambiguous. The V and J ends lost 5 bases and 5 bases respectively, with 12 bases between them. The CDR3 runs 13 residues. The germline CDR1 and CDR2 sequences are SGHAT and FQDESV (reference sequence). The CDR3 is CASSGDLEETQYF. CDR3 sequence (DNA): TGTGCCAGCAGCGGAGACCTGGAGGAGACCCAGTACTTC.

On this clonotype itself: This likely traces to a read error, being one base from a far larger clone. CDR3 bases: TGTGCCACCAGCGGGCTGGGTCCCGAGCAGTACTTC. This translates into CATSGLGPEQYF. The chain recombines TRBV6-5 with TRBJ2-7; tentatively, D is TRBD2 (6 bases). CDR1 MNHEY and CDR2 SVGAGI come from the germline V gene. V was pared by 10 bases and J by 6 bases, with 16 bases between. This CDR3 has 12 residues.

This chain joins TRBV5-1 and TRBJ2-3, with 9 bases lining up with TRBD1. Losses at the gene ends were 0 bases for V and 4 bases for J; bases not matched to a gene: 6. CDR1 is SGHRS and CDR2 is YFSETQ in the germline V gene. The length of the CDR3 is 16 residues. The CDR3 sequence: CASSLDRQGGSDTQYF. CDR3 coding DNA: TGCGCCAGCAGCTTGGACCGACAGGGGGGATCAGATACGCAGTATTTT.

In regard to this clonotype: With a far larger clone one base away, a read error is the likely cause. The chain has TRBV5-8 and TRBJ2-7; 11 positions agree with TRBD2. The germline gives CDR1 SGHTS, CDR2 YDEGEE. The CDR3 totals 16 residues. Trimming at V came to 4 bases and at J to 7 bases, leaving 13 bases not matched to a gene. CDR3 bases: TGTGCCAGCAGCCCATTTAGCGGGAGGGACAACAATGAGCAGTACTTC. It specifies CASSPFSGRDNNEQYF.

A remark on this clonotype: A far larger clone lies a single base away; this is likely a read error. This chain uses TRBV10-2 with TRBJ2-5; TRBD2 is a possible D gene (6 bases). Germline CDR1 reads WSHSY; CDR2 reads SAAADI. This CDR3 is 12 amino acids long. The CDR3 sequence is CASRPARGTHYF. DNA for the CDR3: TGTGCCAGCAGACCCGCCCGGGGGACCCACTACTTC.

This clonotype has at least ten counts. This rearrangement joins TRBV29-1 to TRBJ1-3; 8 nucleotides match TRBD1. The CDR3 spans 13 residues. Germline lookup yields CDR1 SQVTM and CDR2 ANQGSEA. After removal of 6 bases from V and 4 bases from J, the junction contained 5 bases not matched to a gene. The CDR3 loop reads CSVMTGAGNTIYF. CDR3 DNA sequence: TGCAGCGTCATGACAGGGGCCGGAAACACCATATATTTT.

This clonotype was found a few times. The CDR3, as DNA: TGTGCCAGCAGCACCGGGCCTGTTAGCAATCAGCCCCAGCATTTT. Translation: CASSTGPVSNQPQHF. The V gene is TRBV5-5, the J gene TRBJ1-5; the D is unclear. CDR1 SGHKS and CDR2 YYEKEE come from the germline V gene (reference sequence). V lost 4 bases and J lost 0, with 11 bases in between. This CDR3 has 15 amino acids.